This section outlines one T cell receptor beta chain sequence together with its context. What it binds is unknown. Clones were sequenced by immunoSEQ multiplex PCR, and TCRdb holds only the in-frame ones, with some missing. The sample has some 120,000 clones; 85% to 95% are singletons. This sample stems from a study of cytomegalovirus exposure and HLA in healthy donors. In germline, CDR1 is KGHSH, CDR2 LQKENI. This CDR3 has 13 amino acids. V gave up 3 bases and J gave up 4 bases, with 9 bases separating them. Study-wide findings and caveats: Rare sequences made up most TCRs, while some public TCRs were found in many donors.

The chain links TRBV18 to TRBJ2-5, with D unresolved. The specimen sequenced was PBMCs. This receptor was obtained from a woman aged 18-29 years in good health and CMV-seronegative. The CDR3 DNA is TGTGCCAGCTCACCCAATGCAGGAGAGACCCAGTACTTC. It encodes CASSPNAGETQYF.